This T cell receptor (beta chain) was profiled in a study of OX40 agonist ivuxolimab in advanced cancers. The assay was immunoSEQ multiplex PCR, and TCRdb's table has in-frame clones only and misses some. The sample has roughly 70,000 clones, about 88% seen once; the top ten hold roughly 0.67%. Germline values: CDR1 SGDLS, CDR2 YYNGEE. This CDR3 has 19 residues. Trimming pared 0 bases from V and 2 bases from J, leaving 22 bases between. This TCR was sampled from an adult with an advanced solid tumor such as melanoma, head and neck, liver or kidney cancer. V usage is TRBV9 and J usage is TRBJ2-3, with D possibly matching TRBD2 (6 bases). This sample comprised CD4+ or CD8+ T cells sorted from blood, obtained in a trial of the OX40 agonist ivuxolimab. The DNA for the CDR3 is TGTGCCAGCAGCGTAGACTGGGTTGGGAGGTCTCCCCTCACAGATACGCAGTATTTT. Amino acid sequence: CASSVDWVGRSPLTDTQYF. The full variable domain, with the rest looked up from reference TRBV9 and TRBJ2-3, is DSGVTQTPKHLITATGQRVTLRCSPRSGDLSVYWYQQSLDQGLQFLIQYYNGEERAKGNILERFSAQQFPDLHSELNLSSLELGDSALYFCASSVDWVGRSPLTDTQYFGPGTRLTVL.